Listed below are T cell receptor beta chains from one sample, sequenced in a study of control samples from healthy donors and cancer patients. This table comes from immunoSEQ multiplex PCR, and its TCRdb copy is limited to in-frame clones, with some not included. This sample has 78,000 or so clones, with about 88% found just once. Specimen: blood. These receptors were taken from a woman aged 45 to 65 in good health. The CDR3 runs from the conserved cysteine through the conserved F or W. D genes are given only for firm matches. Clone size appears in some rows only: once, few, many, or a class for an expanded clone.

V gene: TRBV29-1; clone size: NA; J gene: TRBJ1-3; D gene: NA; CDR3 protein: CSGGPSGNTIYF; CDR3 DNA: TGCAGCGGTGGGCCCTCTGGAAACACCATATATTTT
V gene: TRBV5-1; clone size: once; J gene: TRBJ2-3; D gene: TRBD2; CDR3 protein: CASSLRTSGALWDTQYF; CDR3 DNA: TGCGCCAGCAGCCTTCGGACTAGCGGGGCCCTTTGGGATACGCAGTATTTT
V gene: TRBV7-2; clone size: once; J gene: TRBJ2-7; D gene: TRBD2; CDR3 protein: CASSLVGLGPEQYF; CDR3 DNA: TGTGCCAGCAGCTTAGTGGGACTAGGCCCCGAGCAGTACTTC
V gene: TRBV15; clone size: NA; J gene: TRBJ2-2; D gene: TRBD1; CDR3 protein: CATSRPRTGSAGELFF; CDR3 DNA: TGTGCCACCAGCAGACCGCGGACAGGGTCGGCCGGGGAGCTGTTTTTT
V gene: TRBV9; clone size: NA; J gene: TRBJ1-2; D gene: NA; CDR3 protein: CASSAGHRINYGYTF; CDR3 DNA: TGTGCCAGCAGCGCGGGTCACAGGATTAACTATGGCTACACCTTC
V gene: TRBV18; clone size: NA; J gene: TRBJ2-7; D gene: NA; CDR3 protein: CASSAAWDGPYEQYF; CDR3 DNA: TGTGCCAGCTCAGCAGCATGGGACGGACCCTACGAGCAGTACTTC
V gene: TRBV4-1; clone size: NA; J gene: TRBJ2-2; D gene: TRBD2; CDR3 protein: CASSQEYRGGNTGELFF; CDR3 DNA: TGCGCCAGCAGCCAAGAATACCGGGGGGGCAACACCGGGGAGCTGTTTTTT
V gene: TRBV5-6; clone size: NA; J gene: TRBJ1-5; D gene: NA; CDR3 protein: CASSFGGGSRGNQPQHF; CDR3 DNA: TGTGCCAGCAGCTTTGGCGGTGGGTCAAGAGGCAATCAGCCCCAGCATTTT
V gene: TRBV9; clone size: NA; J gene: TRBJ2-2; D gene: NA; CDR3 protein: CASSVGGTGELFF; CDR3 DNA: TGTGCCAGCAGCGTAGGCGGCACCGGGGAGCTGTTTTTT
V gene: TRBV11-2; clone size: NA; J gene: TRBJ2-7; D gene: TRBD2; CDR3 protein: CASSSASGGAYEQYF; CDR3 DNA: TGTGCCAGCAGCTCTGCTAGCGGGGGGGCCTACGAGCAGTACTTC
V gene: TRBV10-3; clone size: NA; J gene: TRBJ2-6; D gene: NA; CDR3 protein: CAISDRTGANVLTF; CDR3 DNA: TGTGCCATCAGTGACAGGACCGGGGCCAACGTCCTGACTTTC
V gene: TRBV5-1; clone size: NA; J gene: TRBJ2-1; D gene: TRBD2; CDR3 protein: CASSSLAGGALNEQFF; CDR3 DNA: TGCGCCAGCAGCTCCTTAGCGGGGGGGGCGCTCAATGAGCAGTTCTTC
V gene: TRBV11-2; clone size: NA; J gene: TRBJ1-3; D gene: TRBD1; CDR3 protein: CASSLGQGAGNTIYF; CDR3 DNA: TGTGCCAGCAGCTTAGGGCAGGGGGCTGGAAACACCATATATTTT
V gene: TRBV5-1; clone size: NA; J gene: TRBJ2-2; D gene: TRBD1; CDR3 protein: CASSSTGGPTGELFF; CDR3 DNA: TGCGCCAGCAGCTCTACAGGGGGCCCCACCGGGGAGCTGTTTTTT
V gene: TRBV4-1; clone size: NA; J gene: TRBJ1-4; D gene: TRBD1; CDR3 protein: CASSQPGGSNEKLFF; CDR3 DNA: TGCGCCAGCAGCCAGCCAGGGGGCTCTAATGAAAAACTGTTTTTT